The subject of this entry is one T cell receptor beta chain. The sample comes from a study of radiotherapy plus CTLA-4 blockade in lung cancer. Some clones are missing from TCRdb's copy, which holds only in-frame ones; the method was immunoSEQ multiplex PCR. The table lists tens of thousands of clones, 83% of them singletons, with 0.75% to 0.85% in the top ten. Germline V gene lookup returns CDR1 MDHEN and CDR2 SYDVKM. The J segment lost 2 bases and the V segment lost 6 bases, leaving 4 bases of the junction unmatched. The CDR3 runs 14 residues. This receptor was identified in a human donor with non-small cell lung cancer who had stable disease on radiotherapy plus ipilimumab. Sequenced here: peripheral blood, sampled from a patient treated with radiotherapy plus ipilimumab. This sequence joins TRBV28 and TRBJ2-5, with 9 bases identical to TRBD2. CDR3: CASRPSGRQETQYF. The CDR3 DNA reads TGTGCCAGCAGACCCAGCGGGAGGCAAGAGACCCAGTACTTC.